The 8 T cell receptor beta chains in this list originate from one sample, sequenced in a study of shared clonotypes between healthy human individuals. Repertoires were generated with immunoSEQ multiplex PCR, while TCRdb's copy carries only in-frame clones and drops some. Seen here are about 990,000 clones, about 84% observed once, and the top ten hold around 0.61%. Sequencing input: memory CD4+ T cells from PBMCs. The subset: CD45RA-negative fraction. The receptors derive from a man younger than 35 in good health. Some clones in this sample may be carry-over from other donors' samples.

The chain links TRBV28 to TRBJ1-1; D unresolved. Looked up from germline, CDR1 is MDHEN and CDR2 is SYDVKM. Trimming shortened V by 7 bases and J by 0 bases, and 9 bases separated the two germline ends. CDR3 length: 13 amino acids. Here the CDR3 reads CASTGRLNTEAFF. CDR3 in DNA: TGTGCCAGCACCGGACGGCTGAACACTGAAGCTTTCTTT.

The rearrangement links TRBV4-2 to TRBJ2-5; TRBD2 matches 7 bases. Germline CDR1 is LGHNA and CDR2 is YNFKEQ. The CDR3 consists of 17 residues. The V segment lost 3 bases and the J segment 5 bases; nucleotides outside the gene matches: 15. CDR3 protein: CASSQGGGRGIVETQYF. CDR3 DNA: TGTGCCAGCAGCCAGGGAGGCGGGAGAGGGATAGTCGAGACCCAGTACTTC.

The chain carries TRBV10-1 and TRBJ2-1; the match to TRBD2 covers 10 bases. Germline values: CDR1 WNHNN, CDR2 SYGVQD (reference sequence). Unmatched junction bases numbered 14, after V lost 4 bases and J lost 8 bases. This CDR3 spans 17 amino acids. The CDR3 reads CASSVHRGTSDMDEQFF. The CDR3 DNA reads TGCGCCAGCAGTGTACATCGCGGGACTAGCGATATGGATGAGCAGTTCTTC.

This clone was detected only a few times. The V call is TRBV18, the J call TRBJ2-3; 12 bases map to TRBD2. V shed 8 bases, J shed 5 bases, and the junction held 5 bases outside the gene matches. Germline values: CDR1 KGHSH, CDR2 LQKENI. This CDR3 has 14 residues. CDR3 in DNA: TGTGCCAGCGGCCTAGCGGGAGGGCAAGATACGCAGTATTTT. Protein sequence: CASGLAGGQDTQYF.

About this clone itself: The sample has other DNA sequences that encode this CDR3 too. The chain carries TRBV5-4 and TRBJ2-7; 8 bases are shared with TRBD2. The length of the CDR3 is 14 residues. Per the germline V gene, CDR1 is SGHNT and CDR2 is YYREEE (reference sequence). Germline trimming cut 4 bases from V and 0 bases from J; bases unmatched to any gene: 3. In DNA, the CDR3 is TGTGCCAGCAGCCGAAGCGGGAGCTCCTACGAGCAGTACTTC. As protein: CASSRSGSSYEQYF.

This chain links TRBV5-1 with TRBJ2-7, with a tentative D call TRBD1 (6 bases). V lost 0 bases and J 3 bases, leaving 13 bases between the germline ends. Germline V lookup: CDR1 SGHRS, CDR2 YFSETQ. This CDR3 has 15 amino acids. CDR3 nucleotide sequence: TGCGCCAGCAGCTTGGTCGGAACAGGGCTCTACGAGCAGTACTTC. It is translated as CASSLVGTGLYEQYF.

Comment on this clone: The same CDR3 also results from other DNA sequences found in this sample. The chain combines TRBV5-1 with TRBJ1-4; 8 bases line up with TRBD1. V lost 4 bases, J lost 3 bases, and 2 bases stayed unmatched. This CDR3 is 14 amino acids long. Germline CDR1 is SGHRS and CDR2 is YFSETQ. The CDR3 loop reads CASSEQGANEKLFF. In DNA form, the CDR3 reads TGCGCCAGCAGCGAACAGGGGGCTAATGAAAAACTGTTTTTT.

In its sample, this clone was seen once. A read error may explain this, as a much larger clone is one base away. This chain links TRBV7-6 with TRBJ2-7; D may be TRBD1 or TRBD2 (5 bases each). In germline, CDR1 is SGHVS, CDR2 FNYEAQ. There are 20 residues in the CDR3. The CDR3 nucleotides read TGTGCCAGCAGCGCGAGGACGCCAGGGCCCTCGTTGGGGAGCTCCTACGAGCAGCACTTC. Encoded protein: CASSARTPGPSLGSSYEQHF.